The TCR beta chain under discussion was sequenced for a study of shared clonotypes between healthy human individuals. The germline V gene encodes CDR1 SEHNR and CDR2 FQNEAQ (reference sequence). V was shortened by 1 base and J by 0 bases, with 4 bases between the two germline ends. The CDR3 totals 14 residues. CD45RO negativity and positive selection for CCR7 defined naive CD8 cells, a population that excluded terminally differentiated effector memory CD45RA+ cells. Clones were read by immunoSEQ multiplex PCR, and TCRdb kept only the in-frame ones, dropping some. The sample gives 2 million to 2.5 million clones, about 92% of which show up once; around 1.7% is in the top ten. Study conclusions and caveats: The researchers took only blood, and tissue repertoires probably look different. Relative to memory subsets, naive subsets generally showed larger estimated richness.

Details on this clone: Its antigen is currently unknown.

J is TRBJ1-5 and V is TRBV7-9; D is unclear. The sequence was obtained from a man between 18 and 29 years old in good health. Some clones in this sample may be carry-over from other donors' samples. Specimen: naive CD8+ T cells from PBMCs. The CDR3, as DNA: TGTGCCAGCAGCTTAGTTAGTAGCAATCAGCCCCAGCATTTT. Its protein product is CASSLVSSNQPQHF.